This T cell receptor beta chain came from a study of blood T cell repertoires in COVID-19. Overall study: Samples taken during acute and convalescent COVID-19 were collected in the United States, Italy and Spain. In each case, the material was cDNA or gDNA derived from T cells, B-cell-depleted T cells, or PBMCs.

The CDR3 spans 15 residues. The V end lost 5 bases, the J end lost 3 bases, and 15 bases lay between the germline ends. Germline values: CDR1 LGHDT, CDR2 YNNKEL (reference sequence). This clone was seen only once. Study processing details: How many nucleated cells were present was estimated from reference gene primer amplification. Produced via immunoSEQ multiplex PCR; TCRdb's table is partial and in-frame only. V and J calls and clone size follow that table, whereas D and trimming were derived from the DNA. This repertoire shows approximately 100,000 clones, approximately 87% found once; its top ten account for over 15%.

The sequence came from a woman aged 60-70 years with acute or convalescent COVID-19. Material: peripheral blood. V is TRBV3-1 (or the pseudogene TRBV3-2) and J is TRBJ2-3; weak D call: TRBD2 (6 bases). The CDR3 DNA reads TGTGCCAGCAGCTTCACAACCGGGAGAACAGATACGCAGTATTTT. As protein: CASSFTTGRTDTQYF.